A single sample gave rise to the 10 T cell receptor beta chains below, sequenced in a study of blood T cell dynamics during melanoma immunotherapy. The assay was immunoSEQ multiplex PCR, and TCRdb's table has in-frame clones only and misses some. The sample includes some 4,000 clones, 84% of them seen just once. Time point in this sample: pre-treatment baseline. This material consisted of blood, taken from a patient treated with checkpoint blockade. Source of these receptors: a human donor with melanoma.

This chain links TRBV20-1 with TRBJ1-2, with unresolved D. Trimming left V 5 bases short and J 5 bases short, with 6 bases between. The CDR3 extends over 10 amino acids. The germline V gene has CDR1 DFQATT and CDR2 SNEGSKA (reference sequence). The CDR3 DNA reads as TGCAGTGCTTTGGAATATGGCTACACCTTC. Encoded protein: CSALEYGYTF.

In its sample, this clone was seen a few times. Here the CDR3 reads CASNRQGNNQPQHF. CDR3 sequence (DNA): TGTGCCAGTAACCGACAGGGCAACAATCAGCCCCAGCATTTT. This sequence joins TRBV19 and TRBJ1-5, with 7 bases aligning to TRBD1. The CDR3 contains 14 residues. Germline V lookup: CDR1 LNHDA, CDR2 SQIVND (reference sequence). V lost 7 bases, J lost 3 bases, and 6 bases stayed unmatched.

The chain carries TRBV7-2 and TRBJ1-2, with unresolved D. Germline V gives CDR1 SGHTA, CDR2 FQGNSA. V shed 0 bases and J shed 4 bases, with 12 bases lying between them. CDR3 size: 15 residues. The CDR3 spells CASSLATMGVYGYTF. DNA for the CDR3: TGTGCCAGCAGCTTAGCAACGATGGGTGTCTATGGCTACACCTTC.

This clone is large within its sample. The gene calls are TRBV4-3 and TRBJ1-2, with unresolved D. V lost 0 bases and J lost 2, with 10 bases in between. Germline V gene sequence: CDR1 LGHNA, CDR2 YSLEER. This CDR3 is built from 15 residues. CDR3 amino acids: CASSQELQSNYGYTF. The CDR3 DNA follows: TGCGCCAGCAGCCAAGAACTGCAGAGCAACTATGGCTACACCTTC.

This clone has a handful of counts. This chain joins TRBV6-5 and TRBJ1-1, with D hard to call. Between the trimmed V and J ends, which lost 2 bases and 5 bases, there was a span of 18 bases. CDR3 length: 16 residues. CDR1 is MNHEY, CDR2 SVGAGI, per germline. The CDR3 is CASSYGRPPLRTEAFF. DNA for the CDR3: TGTGCCAGCAGTTACGGGCGACCGCCCCTTAGGACTGAAGCTTTCTTT.

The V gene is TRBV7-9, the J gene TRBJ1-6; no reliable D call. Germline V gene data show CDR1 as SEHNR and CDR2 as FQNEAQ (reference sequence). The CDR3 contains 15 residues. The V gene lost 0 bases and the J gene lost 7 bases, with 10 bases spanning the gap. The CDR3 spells CASSLASQRNSPLHF. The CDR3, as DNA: TGTGCCAGCAGCTTAGCGTCCCAGAGGAATTCACCCCTCCACTTT.

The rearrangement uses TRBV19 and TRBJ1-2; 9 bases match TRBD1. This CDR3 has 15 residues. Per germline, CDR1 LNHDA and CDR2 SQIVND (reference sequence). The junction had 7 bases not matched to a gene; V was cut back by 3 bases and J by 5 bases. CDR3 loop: CASSILQGAVYGYTF. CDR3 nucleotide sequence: TGTGCCAGTAGTATCCTACAGGGGGCCGTTTATGGCTACACCTTC.

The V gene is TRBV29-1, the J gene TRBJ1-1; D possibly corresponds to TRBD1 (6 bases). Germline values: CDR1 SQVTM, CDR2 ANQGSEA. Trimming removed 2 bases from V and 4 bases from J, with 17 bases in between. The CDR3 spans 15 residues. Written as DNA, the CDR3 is TGCAGCGTTGAACGCAGGGGCCGGGGGGTCACTGAAGCTTTCTTT. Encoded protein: CSVERRGRGVTEAFF.

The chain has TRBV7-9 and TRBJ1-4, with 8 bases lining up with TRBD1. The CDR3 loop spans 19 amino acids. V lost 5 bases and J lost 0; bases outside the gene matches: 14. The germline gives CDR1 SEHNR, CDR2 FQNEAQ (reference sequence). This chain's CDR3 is CASSGGAGQAPATNEKLFF. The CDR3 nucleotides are TGTGCCAGCAGCGGGGGCGCGGGACAGGCCCCGGCAACTAATGAAAAACTGTTTTTT.

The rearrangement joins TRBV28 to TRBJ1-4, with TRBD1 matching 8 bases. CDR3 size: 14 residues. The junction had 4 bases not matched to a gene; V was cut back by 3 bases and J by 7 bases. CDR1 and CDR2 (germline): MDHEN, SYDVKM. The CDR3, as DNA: TGTGCCAGCAGTTTTACAGGGGGATTTGAAAAACTGTTTTTT. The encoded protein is CASSFTGGFEKLFF. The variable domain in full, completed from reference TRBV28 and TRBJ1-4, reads DVKVTQSSRYLVKRTGEKVFLECVQDMDHENMFWYRQDPGLGLRLIYFSYDVKMKEKGDIPEGYSVSREKKERFSLILESASTNQTSMYLCASSFTGGFEKLFFGSGTQLSVL.